This record covers a single T cell receptor (beta chain). From germline, CDR1 is ENHRY and CDR2 SYGVKD. V lost 11 bases, J lost 0 bases, and 8 bases stayed unmatched. The CDR3 extends over 14 amino acids. Using immunoSEQ multiplex PCR, the repertoire was profiled, and TCRdb retains in-frame clones only, with some absent. The repertoire holds 37,000 or so clones, with approximately 88% as singletons. These data belong to a study of blood T cell repertoires in COVID-19. Whole-study context: Spain, Italy and the United States supplied samples that represented acute and convalescent COVID-19. PBMCs, B-cell-depleted T cells, or T cells provided the cDNA or gDNA that made up the material.

This chain links TRBV10-3 with TRBJ2-3; 7 nucleotides agree with TRBD1. The sequenced sample was peripheral blood. This TCR was sampled from a human donor in a cohort sampled during active COVID-19. CDR3: CASSPDRSTDTQYF. Written as DNA, the CDR3 is TGTGCCTCTAGCCCGGACAGGAGCACAGATACGCAGTATTTT.